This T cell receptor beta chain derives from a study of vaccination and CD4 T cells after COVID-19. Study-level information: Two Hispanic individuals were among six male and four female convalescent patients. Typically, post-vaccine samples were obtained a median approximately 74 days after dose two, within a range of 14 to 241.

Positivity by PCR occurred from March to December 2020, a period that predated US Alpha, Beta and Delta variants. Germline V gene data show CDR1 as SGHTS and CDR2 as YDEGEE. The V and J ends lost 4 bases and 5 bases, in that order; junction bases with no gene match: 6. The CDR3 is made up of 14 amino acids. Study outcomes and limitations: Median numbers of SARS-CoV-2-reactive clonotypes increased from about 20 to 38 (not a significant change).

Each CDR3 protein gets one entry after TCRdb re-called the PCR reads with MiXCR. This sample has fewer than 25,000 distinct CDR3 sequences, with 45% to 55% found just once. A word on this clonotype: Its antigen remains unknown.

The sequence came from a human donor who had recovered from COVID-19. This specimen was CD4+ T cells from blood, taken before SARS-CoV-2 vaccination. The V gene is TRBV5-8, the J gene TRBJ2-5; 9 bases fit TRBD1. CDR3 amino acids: CASSPGQGLETQYF. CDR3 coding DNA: TGTGCCAGCAGCCCCGGACAGGGGTTGGAGACCCAGTACTTC.